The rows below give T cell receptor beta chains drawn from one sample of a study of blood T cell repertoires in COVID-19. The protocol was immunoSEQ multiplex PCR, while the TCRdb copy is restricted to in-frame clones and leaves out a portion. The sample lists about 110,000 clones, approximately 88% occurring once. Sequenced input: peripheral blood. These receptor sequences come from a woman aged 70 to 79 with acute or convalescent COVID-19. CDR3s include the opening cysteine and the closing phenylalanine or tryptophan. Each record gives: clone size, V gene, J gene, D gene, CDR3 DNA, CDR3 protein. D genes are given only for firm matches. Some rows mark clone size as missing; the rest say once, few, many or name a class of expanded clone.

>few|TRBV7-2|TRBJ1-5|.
TGTGCCAGCAGCTTAGCGCGGGGGAATCAGCCCCAGCATTTT
CASSLARGNQPQHF
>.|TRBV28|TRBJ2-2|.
TGTGCCGTGCACTCGCGGGACGCGAACACCGGGGAGCTGTTTTTT
CAVHSRDANTGELFF
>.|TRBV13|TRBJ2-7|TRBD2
TGTGCCAGCAGCTTAACCCCTAGCGGGCTCCTCGGATTGAACGAGCAGTACTTC
CASSLTPSGLLGLNEQYF
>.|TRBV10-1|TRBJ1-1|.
TGCGCCAGCAGTCCGGGATTCGGCACTGAAGCTTTCTTT
CASSPGFGTEAFF
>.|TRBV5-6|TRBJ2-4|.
TGTGCCAGCAGCTTGGACGGGGAGGACACCAAAAACATTCAGTACTTC
CASSLDGEDTKNIQYF
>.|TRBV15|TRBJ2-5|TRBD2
TGTGCCACGAGCGGCGTTGGGACTAGCGGGCAAGAGACCCAGTACTTC
CATSGVGTSGQETQYF
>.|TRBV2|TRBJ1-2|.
TGTGCCAGCAGTGAACAGGGGAACTATGGCTACACCTTC
CASSEQGNYGYTF
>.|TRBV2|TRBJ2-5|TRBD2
TGTGCCAGCAGTCGTACAGCGGGGGCCACGGGAGAGACCCAGTACTTC
CASSRTAGATGETQYF
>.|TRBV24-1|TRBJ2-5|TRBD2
TGTGCCACCAGTGAGTCTAGCGGGAGGGCCTCAGAGACCCAGTACTTC
CATSESSGRASETQYF
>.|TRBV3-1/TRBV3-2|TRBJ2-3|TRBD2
TGTGCCAGCAGCCAAGATTTAGCGGGGCCTAGCACAGATACGCAGTATTTT
CASSQDLAGPSTDTQYF
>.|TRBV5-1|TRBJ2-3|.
TGCGCCAGCAGACTAGAAGATACGCAGTATTTT
CASRLEDTQYF
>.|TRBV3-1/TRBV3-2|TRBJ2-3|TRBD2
TGTGCCAGCAGCCCCCCGGGGAGGGTGAGGACAGATACGCAGTATTTT
CASSPPGRVRTDTQYF
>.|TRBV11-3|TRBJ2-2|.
TGTGCCAGCAGCGAGGTGTCGCCCGGGGAGCTGTTTTTT
CASSEVSPGELFF
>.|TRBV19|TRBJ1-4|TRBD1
TGTGCCAGTAGTCCAACGACAGGGTTAAACGAAAAACTGTTTTTT
CASSPTTGLNEKLFF
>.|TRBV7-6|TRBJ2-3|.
TGTGCCAGCAGCTTAGGGTTCAGTTCGGATACGCAGTATTTT
CASSLGFSSDTQYF
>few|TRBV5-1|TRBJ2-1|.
TGCGCCAGCAGCTTGAGGGAGAACAGTCCCTACAATGAGCAGTTCTTC
CASSLRENSPYNEQFF
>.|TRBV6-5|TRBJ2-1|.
TGTGCCAGCAGTTACTCAACCCGGAGCGACGGTGAGCAGTTCTTC
CASSYSTRSDGEQFF
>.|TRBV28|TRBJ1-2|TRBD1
TGTGCCAGCAGATCCACAGGGGAGAGGTATGGCTACACCTTC
CASRSTGERYGYTF
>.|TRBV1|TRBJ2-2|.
TGCACCAGCAGCCAAGGGGGCAGACTGAACACCGGGGAGCTGTTTTTT
CTSSQGGRLNTGELFF
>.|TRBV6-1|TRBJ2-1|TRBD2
TGTGCCAGCAGTGAGATCAGGGCTAGCGGATACAATGAGCAGTTCTTC
CASSEIRASGYNEQFF